This entry features one T cell receptor beta chain sequence. Its target antigen remains unknown. The input lacks base qualities; no much larger clone sits a single base away. From its cysteine to its phenylalanine, the CDR3 spans 16 amino acids. The kept DNA is CDR3 alone, 48 bases in frame from the first base. V and J lose 4 bases and 0 bases, and a span of 15 bases separates them. CDR1 and CDR2 were assigned from the germline V gene as SGHAT and FQNNGV. The sample is drawn from a study of T-cell reconstitution after alpha-beta-depleted transplantation in children (dated by TCRdb to the mid-2010s). At the level of the whole study: T-cell immune reconstitution after TCRalphabeta/CD19-depleted allogeneic hematopoietic cell transplantation in children was quantitatively tracked in the study by means of TCR repertoire profiling. On the study overall, not on this receptor specifically: Over the following months the frequencies of hyperexpanded clones went down, and after one year T-cell counts and TCRbeta diversity were mostly credited to newly produced T cells. The apparently early recovery of alphabetaT-cell counts about two months after transplant reportedly depended on only several hundred rapidly expanded clones that came from non-depleted graft cells. In some patients, the high TCRbeta diversity seen at day 60 was put down to recipient T cells and intrathymic progenitors that had survived conditioning.

The meaning of the sample's treatment or condition label: allogeneic hematopoietic cell transplantation with graft depleted of TCRalphabeta T cells and CD19 B cells. Transplant recipients were children who received TCRalphabeta/CD19-depleted allogeneic hematopoietic cell grafts. Library creation used PCR. This sample was sequenced with an Illumina HiSeq 2500. To normalize quantification of the TCRbeta repertoire, the TCR libraries were built with molecular barcoding that relied on unique molecular identifiers. The raw public data were reprocessed by TCRdb itself: fastp quality trimming at Q25, MiXCR clonotype calling, in-frame beta chains only. Records with the same CDR3 protein are collapsed into one entry carrying the most frequent genes and DNA. The sample contains 580,000 or so distinct CDR3 sequences, about 21% of them found a single time. The biggest ten clones account for 13% to 15% of the sample.

The V gene is TRBV11-2 and the J gene is TRBJ1-1; the D gene lacks a confident call. This sequence originates from a boy younger than two who had a stem cell transplant for acute myeloid leukemia, so the T cells may come from the graft donor. The source material was PBMCs, mostly from graft donor cells, sampled 360 days after TCRalphabeta/CD19-depleted stem cell transplant. CDR3 reads: CASSSGRQTMNTEAFF. The bases are TGTGCCAGCAGCTCCGGACGTCAGACCATGAACACTGAAGCTTTCTTT.